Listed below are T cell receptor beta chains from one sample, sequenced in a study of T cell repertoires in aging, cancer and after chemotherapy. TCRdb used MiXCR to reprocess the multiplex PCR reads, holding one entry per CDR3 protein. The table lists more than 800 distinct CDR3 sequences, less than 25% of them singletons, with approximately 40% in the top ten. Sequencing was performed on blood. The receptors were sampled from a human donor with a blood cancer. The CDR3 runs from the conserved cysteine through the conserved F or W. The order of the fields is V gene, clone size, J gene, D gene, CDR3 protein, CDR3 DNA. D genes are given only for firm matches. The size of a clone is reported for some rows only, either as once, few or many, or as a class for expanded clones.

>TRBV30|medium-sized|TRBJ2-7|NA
CAWSGPPGDSYEQYF
TGTGCCTGGAGTGGTCCCCCAGGGGATTCCTACGAGCAGTACTTC
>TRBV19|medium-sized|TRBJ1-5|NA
CASSIEGRVGQPQHF
TGTGCCAGTAGTATAGAAGGCAGGGTGGGTCAGCCCCAGCATTTT
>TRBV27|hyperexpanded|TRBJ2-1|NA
CASRIGLASSYNEQFF
TGTGCCAGCAGAATCGGACTGGCAAGCTCCTACAATGAGCAGTTCTTC
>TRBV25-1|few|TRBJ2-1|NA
CASSEAMSSYNEQFF
TGTGCCAGCAGTGAGGCTATGAGCTCCTACAATGAGCAGTTCTTC
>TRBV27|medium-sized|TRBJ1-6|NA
CASSLGPAYNSPLHF
TGTGCCAGCAGTTTAGGGCCAGCGTATAATTCACCCCTCCACTTT
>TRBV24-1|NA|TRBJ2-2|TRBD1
CATSGAPGTGGNTGELFF
TGTGCCACCAGCGGGGCCCCCGGGACAGGGGGCAACACCGGGGAGCTGTTTTTT
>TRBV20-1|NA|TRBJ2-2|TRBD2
CSAEPELAGSRGELFF
TGCAGTGCTGAACCTGAACTAGCGGGGTCCCGGGGGGAGCTGTTTTTT
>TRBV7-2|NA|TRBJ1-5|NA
CASSQELNQPQHF
TGTGCCAGCAGCCAAGAGCTTAATCAGCCCCAGCATTTT
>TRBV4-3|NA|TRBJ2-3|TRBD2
CASSQRPPTSGNTDTQYF
TGCGCCAGCAGCCAACGTCCCCCGACTAGCGGGAACACAGATACGCAGTATTTT
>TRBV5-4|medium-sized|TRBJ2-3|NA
CASSLEGTRSDTQYF
TGTGCCAGCAGCTTGGAGGGAACAAGGTCAGATACGCAGTATTTT